This paragraph covers one T cell receptor beta chain sequence. This sample was included in a study of a mutant IDH1 vaccine in newly diagnosed glioma. The protocol was immunoSEQ multiplex PCR, while the TCRdb copy is restricted to in-frame clones and leaves out a portion. This table has some 56,000 clones, 91% appearing once. As to time point: baseline, week 1 (first vaccination visit). The sample's treatment: pre-vaccination baseline after standard-of-care therapy. Deletions cut 8 bases from V and 10 bases from J, with 15 bases between. Germline V gene lookup returns CDR1 KGHSH and CDR2 LQKENI. The CDR3 loop spans 13 amino acids.

The sample here was PBMCs, taken from a glioma patient treated with radiotherapy, temozolomide or both. V is TRBV18 and J is TRBJ1-6, with a possible D match to TRBD1 (5 bases). This TCR was sampled from a man in his fifties or sixties with glioma. CDR3 protein: CASEGILRSPLHF. The CDR3 bases are TGTGCCAGCGAGGGGATTTTAAGGTCACCCCTCCACTTT.